What follows are 7 T cell receptor beta chains derived from one specimen sequenced in a study of control samples from healthy donors and cancer patients. Some clones are missing from TCRdb's copy, which holds only in-frame ones; the method was immunoSEQ multiplex PCR. Of under 150,000 clones listed, 93% are singletons. The sample was blood. These receptors were taken from a man in his thirties or forties in good health.

The V gene is TRBV28, the J gene TRBJ1-5, with unresolved D. V lost 5 bases to trimming and J lost 8 bases, with 7 bases between them. CDR3 length: 11 amino acids. The germline V gene encodes CDR1 MDHEN and CDR2 SYDVKM. The CDR3 reads CASSQDEPQHF. The DNA of the CDR3 is TGTGCCAGCAGTCAAGATGAGCCCCAGCATTTT.

This clone has only one observation. The rearrangement links TRBV5-4 to TRBJ2-7, with 9 bases that match TRBD2. Germline-derived CDR1 and CDR2 are SGHNT and YYREEE (reference sequence). The V gene end was trimmed by 7 bases and the J gene end by 4 bases; junction bases not matched to a gene: 6. The length of the CDR3 is 13 residues. The CDR3 DNA is TGTGCCAGCCGGGCTAGCGGGGTTTACGAGCAGTACTTC. The encoded protein is CASRASGVYEQYF.

In its sample, this clone was seen once. The chain has TRBV3-1 (or the pseudogene TRBV3-2) and TRBJ2-3; D call uncertain. This CDR3 region has 15 residues. With 0 bases removed from V and 2 bases from J, the gap between germline ends came to 9 bases. CDR1 is LGHDT, CDR2 YNNKEL, per germline (reference sequence). The DNA for the CDR3 is TGTGCCAGCAGCCAAGATCCGTTGGACACAGATACGCAGTATTTT. Translated: CASSQDPLDTDTQYF.

With regard to this clone: The same CDR3 is also encoded by other DNA sequences in this sample. The chain couples TRBV18 to TRBJ1-5, with 9 nucleotides matching TRBD1. In germline, CDR1 is KGHSH, CDR2 LQKENI. V shed 3 bases, J shed 0 bases, and the junction held 0 bases outside the gene matches. This CDR3 is 15 amino acids long. DNA for the CDR3: TGTGCCAGCTCACCGGGACAGGGTAGCAATCAGCCCCAGCATTTT. This sequence encodes CASSPGQGSNQPQHF.

This chain links TRBV12-3 or TRBV12-4 with TRBJ1-1, with 9 bases lining up with TRBD1. Trimming at V came to 2 bases and at J to 8 bases, leaving 3 bases not matched to a gene. There are 13 residues in the CDR3. CDR3 sequence: CASSLLGQGEAFF. CDR3 in DNA: TGTGCCAGCAGTTTATTAGGACAGGGGGAAGCTTTCTTT.

V gene TRBV6-5 combines with J gene TRBJ2-3, with D possibly being TRBD2 (5 bases). The CDR3 covers 14 residues. Germline lookup yields CDR1 MNHEY and CDR2 SVGAGI. Trimming cost V 2 bases and J 4 bases, with 10 bases left between them. CDR3 bases: TGTGCCAGCAGTTACGTTGCCGGGGCAGATACGCAGTATTTT. Its translation is CASSYVAGADTQYF.

The rearrangement links TRBV2 to TRBJ2-1, with TRBD2 matching 9 bases. V lost 2 bases and J lost 9; bases outside the gene matches: 14. CDR3 length equals 17 residues. The germline V gene has CDR1 SNHLY and CDR2 FYNNEI. CDR3 in amino acids: CASSEWSGGPPGGEQFF. As DNA, the CDR3 is TGTGCCAGCAGTGAATGGAGCGGGGGGCCCCCAGGGGGTGAGCAGTTCTTC.